Following are 15 T cell receptor beta chains from one sample sequenced in a study of T cells in Graves' hyperthyroidism and ophthalmopathy. There were TCR beta CDR3 regions amplified from RNA transcripts. A set of HTBI primers served as the primers for a first-round RT-PCR of the TCR CDR3. One entry per CDR3 protein, called by TCRdb with MiXCR from the multiplex PCR reads. The sample holds around 700,000 distinct CDR3 sequences, approximately 18% seen once. Input material: blood. The receptor source for this set is a woman aged 45-60 years with Graves' hyperthyroidism that later progressed to Graves' ophthalmopathy.

This clonotype was counted ten times or more. The V and J genes are TRBV30 and TRBJ1-6; D possibly corresponds to TRBD1 (5 bases). The CDR3 is 12 amino acids. Deletions cut 4 bases from V and 6 bases from J, with 7 bases between. Germline assignment: CDR1 GTSNPN and CDR2 SVGIG (reference sequence). The CDR3 loop is CAWNQGNSPLHF. Written as DNA, the CDR3 is TGTGCCTGGAACCAGGGTAATTCACCCCTCCACTTT.

The CDR3 nucleotides are TGTGCCAGCAGCCAGGGGGGGGCCAACTACGAGCAGTACTTC. Its translation is CASSQGGANYEQYF. The rearrangement links TRBV3-1 to TRBJ2-7; perhaps TRBD2 as D (7 bases). V gave up 3 bases and J gave up 3 bases, with 12 bases separating them. This CDR3 region has 14 residues. Germline V lookup: CDR1 LGHDT, CDR2 YNNKEL (reference sequence).

Ten or more counts support this clonotype. The V call is TRBV12-3 or TRBV12-4, the J call TRBJ1-5; D is perhaps TRBD1 (6 bases). The CDR3 runs 14 residues. The V end was cut by 4 bases, the J end by 6 bases, with 13 bases between. Written as DNA, the CDR3 is TGTGCCAGCAGTTCGGACAGAACGGGTCAGCCCCAGCATTTT. Translating it yields CASSSDRTGQPQHF.

This chain connects TRBV5-5 to TRBJ1-4, with no clear D. Per the germline V gene, CDR1 is SGHKS and CDR2 is YYEKEE (reference sequence). The CDR3 contains 17 residues. Trimming took off 1 base at V and 0 bases at J, with 13 bases between the two ends. The CDR3: CASSLFSRVATNEKLFF. Here the CDR3 DNA reads TGTGCCAGCAGCTTGTTTTCACGGGTCGCAACTAATGAAAAACTGTTTTTT.

The rearrangement uses TRBV19 and TRBJ1-4, with D hard to call. Looked up from germline, CDR1 is LNHDA and CDR2 is SQIVND (reference sequence). The CDR3 sequence is 15 residues long. The V end was cut by 3 bases, the J end by 6 bases, with 14 bases between. This CDR3 reads CASSIQAQRDEKLFF. The CDR3 region has the DNA TGTGCCAGTAGTATCCAGGCTCAACGGGATGAAAAACTGTTTTTT.

The V call is TRBV6-1, the J call TRBJ1-6, with a weak D call TRBD1 (6 bases). The CDR3 is 15 amino acids. Germline V gives CDR1 MNHNS, CDR2 SASEGT. The V end lost 11 bases, the J end lost 5 bases, and 19 bases lay between the germline ends. CDR3 DNA sequence: TGTGCCTCGACCGGGGACACCCTAAATAATTCACCCCTCCACTTT. Encoded protein: CASTGDTLNNSPLHF.

Of note for this clonotype: The limits of the CDR3 on the DNA are not certain, so only TCRdb's listed CDR3 is given. The chain joins TRBV6-1 to TRBJ2-4; the table's D call, TRBD1, has no DNA check behind it. The CDR3 length equals 15 residues, ends included. Germline V gene data show CDR1 as MNHNS and CDR2 as SASEGT. The CDR3 loop is CASSDGWGGGNIQHF.

J is TRBJ2-7 and V is TRBV20-1, with 9 bases that match TRBD1. The CDR3 is made up of 11 amino acids. Germline-derived CDR1 and CDR2 are DFQATT and SNEGSKA (reference sequence). This CDR3 is CSGTGPYEQYF. CDR3 DNA sequence: TGCAGCGGGACAGGGCCCTACGAGCAGTACTTC.

This clonotype showed up many times. V usage is TRBV11-2 and J usage is TRBJ1-2; D call uncertain. Germline CDR1 and CDR2: SGHAT and FQNNGV. The CDR3 loop spans 12 amino acids. V lost 5 bases and J 6 bases, leaving 10 bases between the germline ends. The CDR3 spells CASSPRADGYTF. DNA for the CDR3: TGTGCCAGCAGCCCGAGGGCGGATGGCTACACCTTC. Filled out from reference TRBV11-2 and TRBJ1-2, the complete variable domain reads EAGVAQSPRYKIIEKRQSVAFWCNPISGHATLYWYQQILGQGPKLLIQFQNNGVVDDSQLPKDRFSAERLKGVDSTLKIQPAKLEDSAVYLCASSPRADGYTFGSGTRLTVV.

This clonotype has a handful of counts. The chain recombines TRBV6-2 or TRBV6-3 with TRBJ2-3; D is undetermined. CDR3 length: 14 amino acids. CDR1 is MNHEY, CDR2 SVGEGT, per germline. V was cut by 7 bases and J by 1 base, with 12 bases left in between. The CDR3 DNA follows: TGTGCCAGCAATAAACCAGGTCGCACAGATACGCAGTATTTT. Translated: CASNKPGRTDTQYF.

The chain links TRBV7-2 to TRBJ1-2; tentative D call: TRBD1 (6 bases). The CDR3 is made up of 14 amino acids. Germline lookup yields CDR1 SGHTA and CDR2 FQGNSA. For the CDR3, the DNA is TGTGCAAGAAGGGGGGGGGGGGGGGGCCATGGCTACACCTTC. Translated, it gives CARRGGGGGHGYTF.

This clonotype was found a few times. The chain carries TRBV11-3 and TRBJ2-1; 9 positions agree with TRBD2. V gave up 1 base and J gave up 8 bases; unmatched junction bases: 9. The germline gives CDR1 SGHNT, CDR2 YENEEA. The CDR3 runs 16 residues. The CDR3 loop reads CASSLVSGGSVDEQFF. The CDR3 DNA sequence: TGTGCCAGCAGCTTAGTGAGCGGGGGGTCGGTCGATGAGCAGTTCTTC.

In its sample, this clonotype was seen a few times. The J gene is TRBJ1-1, the V gene TRBV29-1; perhaps TRBD1 as D (5 bases). Germline-derived CDR1 and CDR2 are SQVTM and ANQGSEA. The V and J ends lost 5 bases and 4 bases respectively, with 8 bases between them. There are 11 residues in the CDR3. The CDR3 DNA reads as TGCAGCGTTCCGGGGGGCACTGAAGCTTTCTTT. Translating it yields CSVPGGTEAFF.

This clonotype was seen only a few times. V is TRBV7-9 and J is TRBJ1-6; no clear D. Trimming took off 5 bases at V and 6 bases at J, with 14 bases between the two ends. The V gene's germline CDR1 is SEHNR and CDR2 FQNEAQ (reference sequence). The CDR3 contains 15 residues. CDR3 sequence (DNA): TGTGCCAGCAGCGTCGCCGGGATCTCTAATTCACCCCTCCACTTT. Translated: CASSVAGISNSPLHF.

This clonotype was picked up many times. J is TRBJ1-1 and V is TRBV3-1; D is possibly TRBD1 (5 bases). Germline CDR1 LGHDT, CDR2 YNNKEL (reference sequence). The V end lost 1 base, the J end lost 4 bases, and 10 bases lay between the germline ends. The CDR3 extends over 14 amino acids. The CDR3 region is CASSQGGGSTEAFF. The CDR3, as DNA: TGTGCCAGCAGCCAAGGCGGGGGGAGCACTGAAGCTTTCTTT.